This T cell receptor beta chain was identified during a study of Graves' ophthalmopathy and Graves' hyperthyroidism. As for the study in general: Untreated patients at initial diagnosis provided peripheral blood.

V was shortened by 0 bases and J by 7 bases, with 15 bases between the two germline ends. The CDR3 contains 15 residues. The V gene's germline CDR1 is SGHAT and CDR2 FQNNGV. This clonotype was found many times. Amplification of TCR beta CDR3 regions used RNA transcripts. HTBI primers were used in a first-round RT-PCR, which preceded a second-round multiplex PCR. TCRdb analysed the multiplex PCR reads with MiXCR anew, one entry per CDR3 protein. In the table there are 350,000 to 450,000 distinct CDR3 sequences, around 21% of which are singletons. This chain joins TRBV11-2 and TRBJ1-2, with D unclear. This clonotype was sampled from a woman between 18 and 29 years old with stable Graves' hyperthyroidism. Sequencing was carried out using peripheral blood. Written as DNA, the CDR3 is TGTGCCAGCAGCTTAGATCGTACGGGCCCAAGTGGCTACACCTTC. This encodes CASSLDRTGPSGYTF.